This entry lists 8 T cell receptor beta chains sequenced from one sample in a study of blood T cell repertoires in COVID-19. TCRdb's copy holds only in-frame clones and misses some; the assay was immunoSEQ multiplex PCR. The sample contains roughly 280,000 clones, more than 85% of which appear only once. Material for sequencing was peripheral blood. The source is a woman aged 55-70 years with COVID-19, enrolled during active disease.

This chain links TRBV11-2 with TRBJ1-2; 8 positions match TRBD1. Looked up from germline, CDR1 is SGHAT and CDR2 is FQNNGV. The J segment lost 5 bases and the V segment lost 8 bases, leaving 16 bases of the junction unmatched. This CDR3 contains 16 residues. CDR3: CASAPAPRTGRYGYTF. CDR3 coding DNA: TGTGCCAGCGCTCCCGCCCCGAGGACAGGGAGGTATGGCTACACCTTC.

The rearrangement links TRBV5-1 to TRBJ2-7; unclear D gene. The V end lost 0 bases, the J end lost 6 bases, and 16 bases lay between the germline ends. The CDR3 length is 15 residues. The V gene's germline CDR1 is SGHRS and CDR2 YFSETQ. The CDR3 DNA follows: TGCGCCAGCAGCTTGGGGGCAGGCCTATCTTTCGAGCAGTACTTC. Translation gives CASSLGAGLSFEQYF.

This clone was observed once. The chain is built from TRBV24-1 and TRBJ2-5, with 10 bases fitting TRBD2. The V gene end was trimmed by 4 bases and the J gene end by 4 bases; junction bases not matched to a gene: 14. In germline, CDR1 is KGHDR, CDR2 SFDVKD. The CDR3 is 18 amino acids. The CDR3 is CATSDSTFSGRPGETQYF. As DNA, the CDR3 is TGTGCCACCAGTGACTCGACCTTTAGCGGGAGGCCGGGAGAGACCCAGTACTTC.

This chain connects TRBV19 to TRBJ2-2, with 11 bases matching TRBD2. The CDR3 spans 15 residues. Germline V lookup: CDR1 LNHDA, CDR2 SQIVND (reference sequence). The trim removed 7 bases at V and 4 bases at J, leaving 5 bases unmatched. CDR3 in amino acids: CASISGRAPTGELFF. The CDR3 DNA reads TGTGCCAGTATTAGCGGGAGGGCACCCACCGGGGAGCTGTTTTTT. The full variable domain, with the rest looked up from reference TRBV19 and TRBJ2-2, is DGGITQSPKYLFRKEGQNVTLSCEQNLNHDAMYWYRQDPGQGLRLIYYSQIVNDFQKGDIAEGYSVSREKKESFPLTVTSAQKNPTAFYLCASISGRAPTGELFFGEGSRLTVL.

The chain recombines TRBV6-6 with TRBJ1-2; D not resolved. Deletions cut 6 bases from V and 3 bases from J, with 8 bases between. This CDR3 has 12 amino acids. From germline, CDR1 is MNHNY and CDR2 SVGAGI (reference sequence). The CDR3 protein is CASSLLDYGYTF. The CDR3, as DNA: TGTGCCAGCAGCTTATTAGACTATGGCTACACCTTC.

The chain employs TRBV11-2 and TRBJ2-7; 12 positions agree with TRBD1. The J segment lost 5 bases and the V segment lost 3 bases, leaving 5 bases of the junction unmatched. Germline CDR1 SGHAT, CDR2 FQNNGV. The CDR3 totals 15 residues. CDR3 bases: TGTGCCAGCAGCTTTGGGACAGGGGGCGGGGACGAGCAGTACTTC. Translating gives CASSFGTGGGDEQYF.

The chain carries TRBV28 and TRBJ1-5; TRBD1 matches at 7 bases. CDR3 length: 19 residues. V trimming: 7 bases; J trimming: 0 bases; junction bases outside the gene matches: 18. CDR1 is MDHEN, CDR2 SYDVKM, per germline. The DNA for the CDR3 is TGTGCCAGCACCAAACCAGGGACAGCCTATATTTATAGCAATCAGCCCCAGCATTTT. Its translation is CASTKPGTAYIYSNQPQHF. The variable domain in full, with the rest retrieved from reference TRBV28 and TRBJ1-5, is DVKVTQSSRYLVKRTGEKVFLECVQDMDHENMFWYRQDPGLGLRLIYFSYDVKMKEKGDIPEGYSVSREKKERFSLILESASTNQTSMYLCASTKPGTAYIYSNQPQHFGDGTRLSIL.

The CDR3 DNA reads TGTGCCAGCAGTTCAGGGGGGACGAACACTGAAGCTTTCTTT. Its translation is CASSSGGTNTEAFF. The chain uses TRBV28 and TRBJ1-1, with 7 bases fitting TRBD1. This CDR3 has 14 amino acids. V trimming: 4 bases; J trimming: 1 base; junction bases outside the gene matches: 3. Germline V lookup: CDR1 MDHEN, CDR2 SYDVKM.